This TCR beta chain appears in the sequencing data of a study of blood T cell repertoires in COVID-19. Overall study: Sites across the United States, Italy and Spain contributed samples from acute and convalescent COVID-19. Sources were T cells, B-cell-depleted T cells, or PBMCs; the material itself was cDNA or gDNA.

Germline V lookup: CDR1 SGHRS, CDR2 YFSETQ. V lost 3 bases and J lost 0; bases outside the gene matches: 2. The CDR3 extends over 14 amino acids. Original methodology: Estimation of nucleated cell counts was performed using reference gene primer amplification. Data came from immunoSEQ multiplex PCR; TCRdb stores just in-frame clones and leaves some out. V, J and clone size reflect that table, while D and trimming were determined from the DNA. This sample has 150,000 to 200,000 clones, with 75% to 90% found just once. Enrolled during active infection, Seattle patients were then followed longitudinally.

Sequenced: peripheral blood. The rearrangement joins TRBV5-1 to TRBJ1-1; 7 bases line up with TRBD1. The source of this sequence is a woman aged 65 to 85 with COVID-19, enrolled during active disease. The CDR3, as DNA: TGCGCCAGCAGCTCGACAGGGCTGAACACTGAAGCTTTCTTT. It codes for CASSSTGLNTEAFF.